The entry below gives a single TCR beta chain sequence along with its context. These data belong to a study of sequential checkpoint blockade in melanoma. As for the study in general: Both treatment sequences were followed by maintenance nivolumab.

As for treatment: randomized to nivolumab then ipilimumab (arm A) or the reverse (arm B). Live CD3+CD8+ CD19− CD56− cells were sorted from PBMCs. Here immunoSEQ multiplex PCR was the method, and the copy in TCRdb shows in-frame clones only, minus some. Of 9,500 to 12,000 clones detected, 45% to 60% appear once; the ten largest clones hold around 16%. Germline V gene data show CDR1 as SEHNR and CDR2 as FQNEAQ (reference sequence). V lost 5 bases to trimming and J lost 5 bases; unmatched junction nucleotides: 4. CDR3 length: 14 residues. The sequences come from CD8+ T cells sorted from blood (inferred from file names), collected from a patient given nivolumab and ipilimumab in sequence. The chain has TRBV7-9 and TRBJ2-3; 10 nucleotides match TRBD1. The receptor's source is a human donor with melanoma. CDR3 nucleotide sequence: TGTGCCAGCAGCGACCGGGACAGGGGAGATACGCAGTATTTT. Encoded protein: CASSDRDRGDTQYF.